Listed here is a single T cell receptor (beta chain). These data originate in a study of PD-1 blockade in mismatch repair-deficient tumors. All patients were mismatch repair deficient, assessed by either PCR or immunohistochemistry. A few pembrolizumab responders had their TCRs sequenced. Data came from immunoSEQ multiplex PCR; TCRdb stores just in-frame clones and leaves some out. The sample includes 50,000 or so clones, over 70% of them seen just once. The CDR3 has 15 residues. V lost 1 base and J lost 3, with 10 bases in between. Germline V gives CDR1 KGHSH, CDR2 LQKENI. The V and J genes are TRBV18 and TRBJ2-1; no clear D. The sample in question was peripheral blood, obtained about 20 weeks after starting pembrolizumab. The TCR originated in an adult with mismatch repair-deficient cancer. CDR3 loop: CASSPLLGDYNEQFF. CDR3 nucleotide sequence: TGTGCCAGCTCACCACTCCTTGGGGACTACAATGAGCAGTTCTTC.